The 32 T cell receptor beta chains in this list originate from one sample, sequenced in a study of cytomegalovirus exposure and HLA in healthy donors. The PCR made use of 60 Vbeta and 13 Jbeta primers. Assay used: immunoSEQ multiplex PCR; TCRdb lists only in-frame clones, some missing. Of about 140,000 clones in the sample, 77% were seen once. The specimen was PBMCs. The receptors were gathered from a male donor in good health and CMV-seronegative.

This clone was observed a single time. Relative to the germline gene, one junction end is altered; a read error may explain this. The rearrangement joins TRBV6-5 to TRBJ2-7; the match to TRBD1 covers 9 bases. Per the germline V gene, CDR1 is MNHEY and CDR2 is SVGAGI. CDR3 length equals 15 residues. The CDR3: CASRGRDRVPHEQCF. For the CDR3, the DNA is TGTGCCAGCAGGGGCCGGGACAGGGTTCCTCATGAGCAGTGCTTC.

The chain uses TRBV7-3 and TRBJ2-2; 7 nucleotides align to TRBD2. Per germline, CDR1 SGHTA and CDR2 FQGTGA. With 7 bases clipped from V and 0 bases from J, the junction kept 2 bases outside the gene matches. The CDR3 is 14 residues long. CDR3 region: CASKAGANTGELFF. The CDR3 DNA reads TGTGCCAGCAAGGCGGGGGCGAACACCGGGGAGCTGTTTTTT.

V usage is TRBV9 and J usage is TRBJ2-2; tentatively, D is TRBD2 (5 bases). CDR1 and CDR2 from the germline V gene are SGDLS and YYNGEE. This CDR3 spans 15 amino acids. Trimming took off 4 bases at V and 0 bases at J, with 10 bases between the two ends. CDR3 in DNA: TGTGCCAGCAGCTGGAGGACGGCGAACACCGGGGAGCTGTTTTTT. This gives the protein CASSWRTANTGELFF.

J is TRBJ2-4 and V is TRBV19; 7 bases match TRBD1. The V gene's germline CDR1 is LNHDA and CDR2 SQIVND (reference sequence). The J segment lost 4 bases and the V segment lost 4 bases, leaving 4 bases of the junction unmatched. CDR3 size: 14 residues. The CDR3 nucleotides read TGTGCCAGTAGTACTGGGACAGAGAAAAACATTCAGTACTTC. Amino acids: CASSTGTEKNIQYF.

The CDR3 is CASSLGAATDTQYF. CDR3 DNA sequence: TGCGCCAGCAGCTTGGGGGCAGCCACAGATACGCAGTATTTT. V and J are TRBV5-1 and TRBJ2-3; no reliable D call. V shed 0 bases and J shed 2 bases, with 7 bases lying between them. Germline CDR1 SGHRS, CDR2 YFSETQ. This CDR3 spans 14 amino acids.

V usage is TRBV2 and J usage is TRBJ2-3; D might be TRBD1 (6 bases). Per germline, CDR1 SNHLY and CDR2 FYNNEI. V lost 6 bases and J lost 4, with 14 bases in between. The CDR3 runs to 14 residues. CDR3 coding DNA: TGTGCCAGCAGGGCAGGGGCGTTAGCAGATACGCAGTATTTT. Translated, it gives CASRAGALADTQYF. Supplemented by reference TRBV2 and TRBJ2-3, the full variable domain reads EPEVTQTPSHQVTQMGQEVILRCVPISNHLYFYWYRQILGQKVEFLVSFYNNEISEKSEIFDDQFSVERPDGSNFTLKIRSTKLEDSAMYFCASRAGALADTQYFGPGTRLTVL.

In the case of this clone: The same CDR3 is also encoded by other DNA sequences in this sample. This rearrangement joins TRBV7-9 to TRBJ1-2, with TRBD1 identical over 7 bases. The CDR3 sequence is 13 residues long. With 3 bases clipped from V and 6 bases from J, the junction kept 4 bases outside the gene matches. Germline V gene lookup returns CDR1 SEHNR and CDR2 FQNEAQ (reference sequence). The CDR3 bases are TGTGCCAGCAGCTTCCAAACAGGGGATGGCTACACCTTC. Its protein product is CASSFQTGDGYTF. The variable domain in full, completed from reference TRBV7-9 and TRBJ1-2, reads DTGVSQNPRHKITKRGQNVTFRCDPISEHNRLYWYRQTLGQGPEFLTYFQNEAQLEKSRLLSDRFSAERPKGSFSTLEIQRTEQGDSAMYLCASSFQTGDGYTFGSGTRLTVV.

This chain links TRBV6-5 with TRBJ1-1, with D maybe TRBD1 (5 bases). Germline V gene sequence: CDR1 MNHEY, CDR2 SVGAGI. The V and J ends lost 8 bases and 1 base respectively, with 14 bases between them. The CDR3 runs 14 residues. The CDR3 sequence: CASGAGTSNTEAFF. In nucleotides, the CDR3 is TGTGCCAGCGGGGCGGGGACGTCGAACACTGAAGCTTTCTTT.

The J gene is TRBJ2-3, the V gene TRBV7-6; possibly TRBD2 for D (6 bases). This CDR3 is 13 amino acids long. Trimming pared 4 bases from V and 3 bases from J, leaving 8 bases between. Germline values: CDR1 SGHVS, CDR2 FNYEAQ. The DNA for the CDR3 is TGTGCCAGCAGCTCGGCGGGAACAGATACGCAGTATTTT. This sequence encodes CASSSAGTDTQYF. Looking up the rest from reference TRBV7-6 and TRBJ2-3 gives the full variable domain: GAGVSQSPRYKVTKRGQDVALRCDPISGHVSLYWYRQALGQGPEFLTYFNYEAQQDKSGLPNDRFSAERPEGSISTLTIQRTEQRDSAMYRCASSSAGTDTQYFGPGTRLTVL.

With respect to this clone: Additional DNA sequences in this sample encode the identical CDR3. This chain links TRBV2 with TRBJ1-1, with a tentative D call TRBD1 (5 bases). Trimming took 7 bases from V and 4 from J, leaving 19 bases between them. This CDR3 region has 15 residues. The germline V gene encodes CDR1 SNHLY and CDR2 FYNNEI. The CDR3 sequence: CASTIDGALITEAFF. The DNA of the CDR3 is TGTGCCAGCACCATTGATGGGGCCCTAATCACTGAAGCTTTCTTT.

This clone was counted between two and nine times. The genes are TRBV5-5 and TRBJ1-3; possibly TRBD1 for D (6 bases). The CDR3 loop spans 15 amino acids. Trimming took off 4 bases at V and 9 bases at J, with 20 bases between the two ends. Germline CDR1 is SGHKS and CDR2 is YYEKEE (reference sequence). The CDR3 coding sequence is TGTGCCAGCAGCCGATGGACAGAGCTGGAAGTCACCATATATTTT. Amino acids: CASSRWTELEVTIYF.

This clone was seen only a few times. The chain combines TRBV18 with TRBJ2-3; D unresolved. Trimming left V 2 bases short and J 4 bases short, with 4 bases between. The V gene's germline CDR1 is KGHSH and CDR2 LQKENI. The CDR3 length is 12 residues. The CDR3 DNA sequence: TGTGCCAGCTCACCAGCGGCAGATACGCAGTATTTT. This sequence encodes CASSPAADTQYF.

The rearrangement links TRBV5-1 to TRBJ2-7; 10 bases match TRBD1. Germline-derived CDR1 and CDR2 are SGHRS and YFSETQ. The CDR3 totals 14 residues. V lost 4 bases to trimming and J lost 5 bases; unmatched junction nucleotides: 6. The CDR3 loop reads CASSIPGQGHEQYF. CDR3 coding DNA: TGCGCCAGCAGCATACCGGGACAGGGGCACGAGCAGTACTTC.

In this sample, this clone turned up once. This chain links TRBV28 with TRBJ2-3, with TRBD1 matching 7 bases. J lost 6 bases, V lost 2 bases, and 14 bases had no gene match. The CDR3 covers 17 residues. CDR1 is MDHEN and CDR2 is SYDVKM in the germline V gene. The CDR3 DNA reads as TGTGCCAGCAGTTTACTAATGAACAGGGGAGACCAGGATACGCAGTATTTT. The encoded protein is CASSLLMNRGDQDTQYF.

The J gene is TRBJ2-5, the V gene TRBV6-1; 7 bases align to TRBD2. Germline assignment: CDR1 MNHNS and CDR2 SASEGT. CDR3 size: 11 residues. Germline trimming cut 6 bases from V and 12 bases from J; bases unmatched to any gene: 7. This CDR3 reads CASRASGREYF. In DNA, the CDR3 is TGTGCCAGCAGGGCTAGCGGTCGGGAGTACTTC.

The chain recombines TRBV7-3 with TRBJ2-2, with 9 bases lining up with TRBD2. Germline V lookup: CDR1 SGHTA, CDR2 FQGTGA. CDR3 length: 16 amino acids. Losses at the gene ends were 5 bases for V and 2 bases for J; bases not matched to a gene: 6. CDR3 in amino acids: CASSTGTSPNTGELFF. The DNA of the CDR3 is TGTGCCAGCAGCACCGGGACTAGCCCTAACACCGGGGAGCTGTTTTTT. Filled out from reference TRBV7-3 and TRBJ2-2, the complete variable domain reads GAGVSQTPSNKVTEKGKYVELRCDPISGHTALYWYRQSLGQGPEFLIYFQGTGAADDSGLPNDRFFAVRPEGSVSTLKIQRTERGDSAVYLCASSTGTSPNTGELFFGEGSRLTVL.

The gene calls are TRBV7-9 and TRBJ1-1; 9 bases map to TRBD1. Germline trimming cut 0 bases from V and 4 bases from J; bases unmatched to any gene: 3. The CDR3 extends over 15 amino acids. Germline CDR1 and CDR2: SEHNR and FQNEAQ (reference sequence). CDR3: CASSLAGQGSTEAFF. The CDR3 nucleotides read TGTGCCAGCAGCTTAGCCGGACAGGGGAGCACTGAAGCTTTCTTT. Variable domain in full (rest from reference TRBV7-9 and TRBJ1-1): DTGVSQNPRHKITKRGQNVTFRCDPISEHNRLYWYRQTLGQGPEFLTYFQNEAQLEKSRLLSDRFSAERPKGSFSTLEIQRTEQGDSAMYLCASSLAGQGSTEAFFGQGTRLTVV.

The V call is TRBV29-1, the J call TRBJ2-7, with a possible D match to TRBD1 (6 bases). The CDR3 has 12 amino acids. Looked up from germline, CDR1 is SQVTM and CDR2 is ANQGSEA. Trimming stripped 2 bases from V and 8 bases from J, with 13 bases between. CDR3 loop: CSVEMDSVKQYF. The CDR3 nucleotides are TGCAGCGTTGAAATGGACAGCGTCAAGCAGTACTTC.

Details on this clone: Its ends do not fully match the called genes, so a read error is possible. This same CDR3 is encoded by further DNA sequences in the sample. In DNA form, the CDR3 reads TGCGCCTGTTGGGCGGGGGGTTCCTACAATGAGCAGTTCTTC. Residues: CACWAGGSYNEQFF. J is TRBJ2-1 and V is TRBV28; 8 bases fit TRBD2. The length of the CDR3 is 14 residues. CDR1 MDHEN and CDR2 SYDVKM come from the germline V gene.

The chain is built from TRBV5-5 and TRBJ2-1; D is possibly TRBD2 (6 bases). Germline values: CDR1 SGHKS, CDR2 YYEKEE (reference sequence). Trimming left V 4 bases short and J 0 bases short, with 14 bases between. The CDR3 spans 16 residues. CDR3 protein: CASSKGLASSYNEQFF. The CDR3, as DNA: TGTGCCAGCAGCAAGGGACTGGCGAGCTCCTACAATGAGCAGTTCTTC. Full variable domain (missing parts from reference TRBV5-5 and TRBJ2-1): DAGVTQSPTHLIKTRGQQVTLRCSPISGHKSVSWYQQVLGQGPQFIFQYYEKEERGRGNFPDRFSARQFPNYSSELNVNALLLGDSALYLCASSKGLASSYNEQFFGPGTRLTVL.

This chain connects TRBV12-5 to TRBJ1-1; 8 bases align to TRBD1. V trimming: 0 bases; J trimming: 9 bases; junction bases outside the gene matches: 9. CDR1 and CDR2 (germline): LGHNT, FRNRAP. CDR3 length: 15 residues. The CDR3 region is CASGLVRTGRWKAFF. CDR3 sequence (DNA): TGTGCTAGTGGTTTGGTTCGGACAGGGCGTTGGAAAGCTTTCTTT.

V is TRBV2 and J is TRBJ1-5, with D unclear. In germline, CDR1 is SNHLY, CDR2 FYNNEI. Trimming removed 4 bases from V and 5 bases from J, with 12 bases in between. This CDR3 spans 14 amino acids. This CDR3 is CASSGAPRDQPQHF. The CDR3 bases are TGTGCCAGCAGTGGGGCCCCTCGAGATCAGCCCCAGCATTTT.

This rearrangement joins TRBV19 to TRBJ2-7; 8 bases line up with TRBD1. Germline V gives CDR1 LNHDA, CDR2 SQIVND (reference sequence). This CDR3 region has 15 residues. J gave up 2 bases and V 2 bases, and 5 bases lay outside the gene matches. The CDR3 DNA reads TGTGCCAGTAGTATAAAGCAGGGGGCTACCTACGAGCAGTACTTC. The encoded protein is CASSIKQGATYEQYF.

The gene calls are TRBV4-2 and TRBJ1-2, with D tentatively TRBD1 (6 bases). Germline CDR1 reads LGHNA; CDR2 reads YNFKEQ. The CDR3 contains 15 residues. Trimming pared 2 bases from V and 5 bases from J, leaving 15 bases between. CDR3 protein: CASSQTAQGGYGYTF. CDR3 coding DNA: TGTGCCAGCAGCCAAACCGCACAGGGTGGATATGGCTACACCTTC.

The chain recombines TRBV19 with TRBJ2-1; the D gene is possibly TRBD1 (5 bases). Trimming stripped 3 bases from V and 3 bases from J, with 9 bases between. The CDR3 loop spans 14 amino acids. Germline V gene data show CDR1 as LNHDA and CDR2 as SQIVND (reference sequence). The CDR3 region has the DNA TGTGCCAGTAGTATTCGCGACAGCTACAATGAGCAGTTCTTC. It translates to CASSIRDSYNEQFF.

This rearrangement joins TRBV7-8 to TRBJ2-7; maybe TRBD1 (6 bases). With 0 bases removed from V and 2 bases from J, the gap between germline ends came to 14 bases. This CDR3 region has 16 residues. CDR1 and CDR2 (germline): SGHVS, FQNEAQ. The chain's CDR3 is CASSLALEGQTYEQYF. In nucleotides, the CDR3 is TGTGCCAGCAGCTTAGCGCTTGAAGGACAGACCTACGAGCAGTACTTC.

The gene calls are TRBV30 and TRBJ1-1, with D unresolved. In germline, CDR1 is GTSNPN, CDR2 SVGIG (reference sequence). Trimming shortened V by 2 bases and J by 1 base, and 5 bases separated the two germline ends. The CDR3 consists of 12 residues. The CDR3 bases are TGTGCCTGGAGTACAACGAACACTGAAGCTTTCTTT. Its protein product is CAWSTTNTEAFF.

This sequence joins TRBV6-5 and TRBJ1-5; D ambiguous. The CDR3 runs to 13 residues. Germline CDR1 MNHEY, CDR2 SVGAGI. The V end lost 2 bases, the J end lost 8 bases, and 10 bases lay between the germline ends. The CDR3 loop reads CASSYTLGEPQHF. The CDR3 DNA is TGTGCCAGCAGTTACACCCTCGGGGAGCCCCAGCATTTT.

This clone occurred a few times. The genes are TRBV11-2 and TRBJ2-1, with 8 bases lining up with TRBD2. The V and J ends lost 8 bases and 7 bases, in that order; junction bases with no gene match: 16. The germline V gene has CDR1 SGHAT and CDR2 FQNNGV. CDR3 length equals 16 residues. In DNA, the CDR3 is TGTGCCAGCGTGCAAGTGTTCGGGGGGGGGAGTAATGAGCAGTTCTTC. Translation gives CASVQVFGGGSNEQFF.

The rearrangement joins TRBV28 to TRBJ1-1; 10 bases match TRBD1. The V gene's germline CDR1 is MDHEN and CDR2 SYDVKM. The CDR3 contains 15 residues. Trimming removed 5 bases from V and 2 bases from J; junction bases left unmatched: 5. The CDR3 DNA reads as TGTGCCAGCAGTACTCCGACAGGGGGCAACACTGAAGCTTTCTTT. Its translation: CASSTPTGGNTEAFF. The full variable domain, its missing parts supplied by reference TRBV28 and TRBJ1-1, is DVKVTQSSRYLVKRTGEKVFLECVQDMDHENMFWYRQDPGLGLRLIYFSYDVKMKEKGDIPEGYSVSREKKERFSLILESASTNQTSMYLCASSTPTGGNTEAFFGQGTRLTVV.

This clone was found once. CDR3 region: CASSLTGSNYEQYF. CDR3 DNA sequence: TGTGCCAGCAGCTTGACAGGGTCTAACTACGAGCAGTACTTC. V is TRBV7-8 and J is TRBJ2-7; 7 bases agree with TRBD1. Trimming removed 3 bases from V and 3 bases from J; junction bases left unmatched: 5. This CDR3 is 14 amino acids long. The germline CDR1 and CDR2 sequences are SGHVS and FQNEAQ.

The genes are TRBV6-1 and TRBJ2-5, with 11 bases aligning to TRBD1. The J call is uncertain, as TRBJ2-7 better fits the DNA end. The CDR3 has 14 residues. The germline V gene encodes CDR1 MNHNS and CDR2 SASEGT. The CDR3 DNA reads as TGTGCCAGCAGTGTTGGGACAGGGGGCTACGAGCAGTACTTC. Its translation: CASSVGTGGYEQYF.